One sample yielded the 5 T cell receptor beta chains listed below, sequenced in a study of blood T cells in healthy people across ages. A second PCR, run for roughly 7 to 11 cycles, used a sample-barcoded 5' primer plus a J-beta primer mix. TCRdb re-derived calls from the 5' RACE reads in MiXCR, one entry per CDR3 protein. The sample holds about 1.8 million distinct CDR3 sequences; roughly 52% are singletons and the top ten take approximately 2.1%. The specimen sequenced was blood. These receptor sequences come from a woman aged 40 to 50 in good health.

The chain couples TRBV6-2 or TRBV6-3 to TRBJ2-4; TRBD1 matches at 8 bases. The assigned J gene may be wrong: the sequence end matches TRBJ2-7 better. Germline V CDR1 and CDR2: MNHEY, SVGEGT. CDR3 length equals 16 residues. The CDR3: CASSCKGQVNSYEQYF. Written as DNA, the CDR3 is TGTGCCAGCAGTTGTAAGGGACAGGTGAACTCCTACGAGCAGTACTTC.

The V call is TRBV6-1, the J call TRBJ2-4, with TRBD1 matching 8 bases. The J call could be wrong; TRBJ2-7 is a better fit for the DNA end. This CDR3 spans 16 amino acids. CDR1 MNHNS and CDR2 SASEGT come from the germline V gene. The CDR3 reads CASSAPGQVRGYEQYF. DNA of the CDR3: TGTGCCAGCAGTGCGCCGGGACAGGTGAGGGGATACGAGCAGTACTTC.

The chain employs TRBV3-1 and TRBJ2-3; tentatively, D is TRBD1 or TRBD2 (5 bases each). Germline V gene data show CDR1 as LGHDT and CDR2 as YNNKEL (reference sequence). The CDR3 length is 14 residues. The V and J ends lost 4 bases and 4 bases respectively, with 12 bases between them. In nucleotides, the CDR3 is TGTGCCAGCAGCCGGCTCGGGGCCGCAGATACGCAGTATTTT. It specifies CASSRLGAADTQYF.

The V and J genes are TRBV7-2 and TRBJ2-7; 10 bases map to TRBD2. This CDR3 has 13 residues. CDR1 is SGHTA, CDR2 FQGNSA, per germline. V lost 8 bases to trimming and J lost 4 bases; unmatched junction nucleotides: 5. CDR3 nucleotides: TGTGCCAGCGCAGCGGGGGGGCTTTACGAGCAGTACTTC. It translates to CASAAGGLYEQYF.

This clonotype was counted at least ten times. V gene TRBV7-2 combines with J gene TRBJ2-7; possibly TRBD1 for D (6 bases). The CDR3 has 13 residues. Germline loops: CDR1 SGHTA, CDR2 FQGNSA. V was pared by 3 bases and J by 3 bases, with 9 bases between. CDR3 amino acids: CASSLTGLYEQYF. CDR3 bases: TGTGCCAGCAGCTTGACAGGCCTCTACGAGCAGTACTTC.